The 7 T cell receptor beta chains presented below share a single source sample, sequenced in a study of blood T cell repertoires in COVID-19. The repertoire was sequenced with immunoSEQ multiplex PCR; TCRdb's copy has only in-frame clones and lacks some. Of about 12,000 clones in the sample, approximately 86% were seen once. The sequencing sample was made of peripheral blood. These receptors originate from a human donor in a cohort sampled during active COVID-19.

This clone has just a few counts. J is TRBJ2-7 and V is TRBV18; D perhaps matches TRBD2 (6 bases). CDR3 size: 14 residues. Germline CDR1 KGHSH, CDR2 LQKENI. Between the trimmed V and J ends, which lost 3 bases and 6 bases, there was a span of 15 bases. CDR3 residues: CASSPTLGGSEQYF. The CDR3 coding sequence is TGTGCCAGCTCACCGACGCTAGGAGGGTCCGAGCAGTACTTC.

This sequence joins TRBV6-6 and TRBJ2-4; 8 nucleotides align to TRBD1. V lost 7 bases, J lost 3 bases, and 11 bases stayed unmatched. Germline CDR1 is MNHNY and CDR2 is SVGAGI (reference sequence). The CDR3 is 16 residues long. The CDR3 sequence: CASTRGPTGGKNIQYF. The CDR3 bases are TGTGCCAGCACCCGCGGGCCTACAGGGGGCAAAAACATTCAGTACTTC.

The chain carries TRBV6-4 and TRBJ2-1, with TRBD1 as a possible D gene (7 bases). The CDR3 sequence is 14 residues long. Looked up from germline, CDR1 is MRHNA and CDR2 is SNTAGT. With 4 bases removed from V and 3 bases from J, the gap between germline ends came to 10 bases. The chain's CDR3 is CASSAQGGYNEQFF. The CDR3 DNA follows: TGTGCCAGCAGTGCTCAGGGGGGCTACAATGAGCAGTTCTTC.

The CDR3 sequence: CASSLDGTGALNTGELFF. The CDR3 DNA follows: TGTGCCAGCAGCTTGGATGGGACAGGGGCGCTGAACACCGGGGAGCTGTTTTTT. This chain links TRBV5-6 with TRBJ2-2; 10 nucleotides align to TRBD1. The CDR3 is 18 amino acids. V shed 0 bases, J shed 1 base, and the junction held 6 bases outside the gene matches. Germline V gene sequence: CDR1 SGHDT, CDR2 YYEEEE.

The chain carries TRBV4-2 and TRBJ1-1; D may be TRBD1 (6 bases). Germline V lookup: CDR1 LGHNA, CDR2 YNFKEQ. The CDR3 length is 14 residues. The V and J ends lost 5 bases and 4 bases respectively, with 14 bases between them. The CDR3 DNA reads TGTGCCAGCAGCGTTCACAGGGAAAGCACTGAAGCTTTCTTT. Translated: CASSVHRESTEAFF.

This chain uses TRBV6-5 with TRBJ1-5, with D maybe TRBD1 (6 bases). V was trimmed by 6 bases and J by 2 bases, leaving 11 bases between them. This CDR3 region has 14 residues. Germline assignment: CDR1 MNHEY and CDR2 SVGAGI. CDR3 in amino acids: CASSRTDGNQPQHF. For the CDR3, the DNA is TGTGCCAGCAGCCGGACAGACGGCAATCAGCCCCAGCATTTT.

The chain joins TRBV5-1 to TRBJ2-3, with 10 bases fitting TRBD1. This CDR3 is built from 15 residues. The J segment lost 4 bases and the V segment lost 2 bases, leaving 4 bases of the junction unmatched. Germline values: CDR1 SGHRS, CDR2 YFSETQ. The CDR3 sequence: CASSFGQGDADTQYF. CDR3 sequence (DNA): TGCGCCAGCAGCTTTGGACAGGGGGATGCAGATACGCAGTATTTT.